This T cell receptor (beta chain) was identified during a study of T-cell memory formation after mild COVID-19. For the study at large: TCR clusters showed largely donor specificity. Whole-study results and caveats: A second wave expanding day 15 to 37 was CD4+-biased; contracting clones were balanced.

Germline values: CDR1 MGHRA, CDR2 YSYEKL. V dropped 0 bases and J dropped 3 bases, with 18 bases sitting between them. This CDR3 contains 17 residues. As regards this clonotype: Its target is unknown.

TCRdb used MiXCR to reprocess the 5' RACE reads, holding one entry per CDR3 protein. The data show about 90,000 distinct CDR3 sequences, 10% to 15% seen once. This TCR was recovered from an adult woman who had mild COVID-19 (a few samples of this study predate the infection). Cell type and time point are not known. Sequencing used PBMCs or a T cell subset sorted from them (not recorded which). The rearrangement uses TRBV4-1 and TRBJ2-7, with TRBD1 as a possible D gene (5 bases). CDR3 in amino acids: CASSQEAGRVVVYEQYF. CDR3 coding DNA: TGCGCCAGCAGCCAAGAAGCTGGCAGGGTAGTAGTCTACGAGCAGTACTTC.